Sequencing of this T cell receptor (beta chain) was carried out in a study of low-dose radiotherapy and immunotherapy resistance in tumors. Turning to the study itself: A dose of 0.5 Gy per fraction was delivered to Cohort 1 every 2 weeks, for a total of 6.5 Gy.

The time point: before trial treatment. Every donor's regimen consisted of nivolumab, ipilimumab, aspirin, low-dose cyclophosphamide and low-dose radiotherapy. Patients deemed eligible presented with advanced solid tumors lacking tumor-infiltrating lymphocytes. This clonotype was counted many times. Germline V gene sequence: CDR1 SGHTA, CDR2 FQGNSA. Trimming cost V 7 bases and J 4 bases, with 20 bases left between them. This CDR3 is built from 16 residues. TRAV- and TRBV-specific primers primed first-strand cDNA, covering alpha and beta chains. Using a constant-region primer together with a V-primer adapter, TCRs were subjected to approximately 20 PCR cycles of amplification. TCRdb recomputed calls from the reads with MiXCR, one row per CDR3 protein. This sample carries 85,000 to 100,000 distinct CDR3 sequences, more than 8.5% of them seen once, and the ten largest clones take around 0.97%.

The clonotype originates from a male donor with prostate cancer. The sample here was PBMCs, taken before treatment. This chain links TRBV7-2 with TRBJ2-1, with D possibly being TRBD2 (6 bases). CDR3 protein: CASTPNVGGTYNEQFF. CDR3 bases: TGTGCCAGCACACCAAATGTTGGCGGGACGTACAATGAGCAGTTCTTC. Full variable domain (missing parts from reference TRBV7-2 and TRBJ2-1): GAGVSQSPSNKVTEKGKDVELRCDPISGHTALYWYRQSLGQGLEFLIYFQGNSAPDKSGLPSDRFSAERTGGSVSTLTIQRTQQEDSAVYLCASTPNVGGTYNEQFFGPGTRLTVL.